Below, 27 T cell receptor beta chains from the same sample are listed, as sequenced in a study of identical twins. TCRdb analysed the 5' RACE reads with MiXCR anew, one entry per CDR3 protein. Among about 890,000 distinct CDR3 sequences listed, roughly an eighth were seen once. The data also belong to a second study, concerning yellow fever vaccine responses in identical twins.

Sequencing was performed on PBMCs. The origin of the receptors is a woman younger than 30 in good health.

This clonotype was counted between two and nine times. V and J are TRBV7-9 and TRBJ1-4; D is unresolved. CDR3 length: 14 amino acids. Trimming cost V 2 bases and J 0 bases, with 4 bases left between them. The germline gives CDR1 SEHNR, CDR2 FQNEAQ (reference sequence). The CDR3 spells CASSLRTTNEKLFF. The CDR3 DNA follows: TGTGCCAGCAGCTTACGGACAACTAATGAAAAACTGTTTTTT.

Ten or more counts support this clonotype. The chain carries TRBV27 and TRBJ1-2; D might be TRBD1 (5 bases). V was clipped by 3 bases and J by 0 bases, with 11 bases between them. The CDR3 is 15 residues long. From germline, CDR1 is MNHEY and CDR2 SMNVEV (reference sequence). CDR3 sequence reads: CASSFEGRANYGYTF. DNA for the CDR3: TGTGCCAGCAGTTTTGAGGGGAGGGCTAACTATGGCTACACCTTC.

In this sample, this clonotype turned up many times. The gene calls are TRBV2 and TRBJ2-1; the match to TRBD2 covers 8 bases. V trimming: 10 bases; J trimming: 6 bases; junction bases outside the gene matches: 8. Germline lookup yields CDR1 SNHLY and CDR2 FYNNEI. This CDR3 is 13 amino acids long. The CDR3 bases are TGTGCCAATGAGCGGGAGATAAGCAATGAGCAGTTCTTC. Translation gives CANEREISNEQFF.

This clonotype was recorded at least ten times. The V gene is TRBV5-5, the J gene TRBJ2-3; 15 bases agree with TRBD2. Germline V lookup: CDR1 SGHKS, CDR2 YYEKEE (reference sequence). With V trimmed by 2 bases and J by 6 bases, 4 bases remained unmatched. The CDR3 has 16 residues. CDR3 amino acids: CASSLPGTSGRDTQYF. For the CDR3, the DNA is TGTGCCAGCAGCTTACCCGGGACTAGCGGGAGGGATACGCAGTATTTT.

The table lists this clonotype with a few counts. V usage is TRBV5-1 and J usage is TRBJ2-1, with 8 bases that match TRBD1. This CDR3 is 15 amino acids long. Germline values: CDR1 SGHRS, CDR2 YFSETQ. V lost 2 bases to trimming and J lost 4 bases; unmatched junction nucleotides: 5. The CDR3 loop is CASSFQGAEYNEQFF. The CDR3 DNA reads as TGCGCCAGCAGCTTTCAGGGGGCAGAGTACAATGAGCAGTTCTTC. The entire variable domain, with the rest obtained from reference TRBV5-1 and TRBJ2-1, is as follows: KAGVTQTPRYLIKTRGQQVTLSCSPISGHRSVSWYQQTPGQGLQFLFEYFSETQRNKGNFPGRFSGRQFSNSRSEMNVSTLELGDSALYLCASSFQGAEYNEQFFGPGTRLTVL.

In its sample, this clonotype was seen a few times. The chain has TRBV5-1 and TRBJ2-6; TRBD2 agrees at 8 bases. The CDR3 sequence is 16 residues long. The V gene end was trimmed by 4 bases and the J gene end by 2 bases; junction bases not matched to a gene: 5. Germline CDR1 is SGHRS and CDR2 is YFSETQ. DNA for the CDR3: TGCGCCAGCAGCCGGGAGGGGGGTGCTGGGGCCAACGTCCTGACTTTC. It encodes CASSREGGAGANVLTF.

The chain couples TRBV12-3 or TRBV12-4 to TRBJ1-6; 7 bases align to TRBD1. The CDR3 is 13 amino acids. J lost 12 bases, V lost 2 bases, and 4 bases had no gene match. The CDR3 spells CASSLRRDRPLHF. CDR3 sequence (DNA): TGTGCCAGCAGTTTACGCCGGGACAGACCCCTCCACTTT.

The chain is built from TRBV5-5 and TRBJ1-3; D not resolved. The CDR3 has 13 residues. The V end lost 4 bases, the J end lost 4 bases, and 9 bases lay between the germline ends. The germline CDR1 and CDR2 sequences are SGHKS and YYEKEE (reference sequence). CDR3 region: CASSPWVGNTIYF. In DNA, the CDR3 is TGTGCCAGCAGCCCTTGGGTGGGAAACACCATATATTTT.

The J gene is TRBJ2-3, the V gene TRBV15; 15 bases line up with TRBD2. The germline gives CDR1 LNHNV, CDR2 YYDKDF (reference sequence). The CDR3 is 18 amino acids. With V trimmed by 0 bases and J by 5 bases, 6 bases remained unmatched. CDR3 DNA sequence: TGTGCCACCAGCAGAGATCGGACTAGCGGGAGGGCCGAAGATACGCAGTATTTT. It yields the protein CATSRDRTSGRAEDTQYF. Complete variable domain (other parts from reference TRBV15 and TRBJ2-3): DAMVIQNPRYQVTQFGKPVTLSCSQTLNHNVMYWYQQKSSQAPKLLFHYYDKDFNNEADTPDNFQSRRPNTSFCFLDIRSPGLGDTAMYLCATSRDRTSGRAEDTQYFGPGTRLTVL.

This clonotype was picked up a small number of times. The chain couples TRBV20-1 to TRBJ2-1; tentatively, D is TRBD1 (6 bases). This CDR3 contains 15 residues. Germline lookup yields CDR1 DFQATT and CDR2 SNEGSKA (reference sequence). V was cut by 5 bases and J by 0 bases, with 14 bases left in between. The CDR3 nucleotides read TGCAGTGCTCGGCCCACAGGGATCTCCTACAATGAGCAGTTCTTC. This translates into CSARPTGISYNEQFF.

The rearrangement uses TRBV5-6 and TRBJ2-5; 7 bases are a match to TRBD1. Germline CDR1 and CDR2: SGHDT and YYEEEE. CDR3 size: 15 residues. V trimming: 0 bases; J trimming: 4 bases; junction bases outside the gene matches: 6. CDR3 amino acids: CASSLADRVPETQYF. The CDR3 DNA reads TGTGCCAGCAGCTTGGCTGACAGGGTTCCAGAGACCCAGTACTTC.

This chain connects TRBV14 to TRBJ1-6; no definite D call. V lost 2 bases, J lost 7 bases, and 15 bases lay in between. This CDR3 region has 16 residues. Germline V gene sequence: CDR1 SGHDN, CDR2 FVKESK. CDR3: CASSQSPPLLNSPLHF. The CDR3 DNA is TGTGCCAGCAGCCAATCCCCACCCCTATTGAATTCACCCCTCCACTTT.

At least ten counts were recorded for this clonotype. The chain is built from TRBV28 and TRBJ2-3; the D gene is possibly TRBD2 (5 bases). Looked up from germline, CDR1 is MDHEN and CDR2 is SYDVKM. V lost 10 bases, J lost 0 bases, and 17 bases lay in between. This CDR3 comprises 15 residues. CDR3 residues: CATQSFGGSTDTQYF. DNA for the CDR3: TGTGCCACCCAGTCCTTTGGCGGGAGCACAGATACGCAGTATTTT.

At least ten counts were recorded for this clonotype. The chain couples TRBV5-1 to TRBJ2-2, with D possibly matching TRBD1 (6 bases). Trimming left V 0 bases short and J 5 bases short, with 11 bases between. The CDR3 consists of 15 residues. From germline, CDR1 is SGHRS and CDR2 YFSETQ. CDR3 coding DNA: TGCGCCAGCAGCTTGGCACAGGGATTAACCGGGGAGCTGTTTTTT. Encoded protein: CASSLAQGLTGELFF. The full variable domain, in which reference TRBV5-1 and TRBJ2-2 provide the parts outside the CDR3, is KAGVTQTPRYLIKTRGQQVTLSCSPISGHRSVSWYQQTPGQGLQFLFEYFSETQRNKGNFPGRFSGRQFSNSRSEMNVSTLELGDSALYLCASSLAQGLTGELFFGEGSRLTVL.

The chain couples TRBV20-1 to TRBJ2-3; TRBD2 aligns across 14 bases. The CDR3 sequence is 15 residues long. V trimming: 4 bases; J trimming: 4 bases; junction bases outside the gene matches: 4. Germline V CDR1 and CDR2: DFQATT, SNEGSKA (reference sequence). CDR3 nucleotides: TGCAGTGCTACCCAGGGACTAGCGGGGGCAGATACGCAGTATTTT. It codes for CSATQGLAGADTQYF.

This clonotype was recorded a few times. The chain is built from TRBV28 and TRBJ2-1, with 13 positions matching TRBD2. The V segment lost 3 bases and the J segment 12 bases; nucleotides outside the gene matches: 8. The CDR3 totals 15 residues. Per the germline V gene, CDR1 is MDHEN and CDR2 is SYDVKM. CDR3: CASSFRLAGGLSQFF. In nucleotides, the CDR3 is TGTGCCAGCAGTTTTCGACTAGCGGGGGGCCTGTCGCAGTTCTTC.

This clonotype has only a few counts. This sequence joins TRBV24-1 and TRBJ2-1; 8 bases are a match to TRBD2. The germline CDR1 and CDR2 sequences are KGHDR and SFDVKD. Trimming cost V 4 bases and J 6 bases; bases outside gene matches: 7. This CDR3 spans 15 amino acids. CDR3 nucleotide sequence: TGTGCCACCAGTGACCTAGCGGGCCCAACCAATGAGCAGTTCTTC. This gives the protein CATSDLAGPTNEQFF.

V and J are TRBV5-1 and TRBJ2-1; TRBD1 matches at 9 bases. CDR1 is SGHRS, CDR2 YFSETQ, per germline. The CDR3 contains 15 residues. Trimming removed 4 bases from V and 9 bases from J; junction bases left unmatched: 11. The CDR3 here is CASSPGTGFGSEQFF. The CDR3 DNA follows: TGCGCCAGCAGCCCCGGGACAGGGTTTGGTAGTGAGCAGTTCTTC.

This clonotype appeared a few times. The chain is built from TRBV12-3 or TRBV12-4 and TRBJ2-7; D possibly uses TRBD1 or TRBD2 (6 bases each). V was clipped by 5 bases and J by 2 bases, with 13 bases between them. The CDR3 is 14 amino acids. CDR3 sequence reads: CASSPHGGPYEQYF. The CDR3, as DNA: TGTGCCAGCAGTCCCCACGGGGGCCCCTACGAGCAGTACTTC.

This clonotype was counted once. This may arise from a read error, as a much more abundant clone is one base away. V and J are TRBV7-9 and TRBJ2-3; D remains ambiguous. The germline V gene has CDR1 SEHNR and CDR2 FQNEAQ (reference sequence). V shed 8 bases and J shed 2 bases, with 14 bases lying between them. The CDR3 consists of 14 residues. The CDR3 nucleotides are TGTGCCAGCCGCCCCGTGGGTATCACAGATACGCAGTATTTT. It encodes CASRPVGITDTQYF.

The J gene is TRBJ2-7, the V gene TRBV15; 8 nucleotides agree with TRBD1. The CDR3 sequence is 16 residues long. V dropped 0 bases and J dropped 2; count of bases not matched to a gene: 6. Germline V gene sequence: CDR1 LNHNV, CDR2 YYDKDF (reference sequence). The DNA for the CDR3 is TGTGCCACCAGCAGAGATCTGGACAGGGCGGCCTACGAGCAGTACTTC. Translating gives CATSRDLDRAAYEQYF.

This clonotype was seen repeatedly, ten times or more. The chain has TRBV11-1 and TRBJ2-1; perhaps D is TRBD1 or TRBD2 (5 bases each). V shed 5 bases and J shed 0 bases, with 14 bases lying between them. Germline V lookup: CDR1 SGHAT, CDR2 FQDESV (reference sequence). The CDR3 is 16 amino acids. CDR3 protein: CASSPWDRSSYNEQFF. CDR3 nucleotide sequence: TGTGCCAGCAGCCCGTGGGACCGTAGCTCCTACAATGAGCAGTTCTTC.

CDR3 amino acids: CASSFAESSYNEQFF. The DNA for the CDR3 is TGCGCCAGCAGCTTCGCGGAGAGCTCCTACAATGAGCAGTTCTTC. The chain carries TRBV5-1 and TRBJ2-1; no definite D call. The CDR3 is made up of 15 amino acids. Germline assignment: CDR1 SGHRS and CDR2 YFSETQ. V lost 2 bases and J lost 0, with 9 bases in between.

The chain is built from TRBV6-1 and TRBJ1-4, with TRBD1 as a possible D gene (5 bases). V lost 8 bases, J lost 4 bases, and 14 bases lay in between. CDR1 and CDR2 from the germline V gene are MNHNS and SASEGT. This CDR3 region has 14 residues. This chain's CDR3 is CASFRGRLNEKLFF. CDR3 DNA sequence: TGTGCCAGCTTTAGGGGACGCCTTAATGAAAAACTGTTTTTT.

This clonotype showed up just a few times. J is TRBJ1-1 and V is TRBV6-2 or TRBV6-3, with TRBD1 as a possible D gene (6 bases). The CDR3 is 12 amino acids. Between the trimmed V and J ends, which lost 6 bases and 8 bases, there was a span of 13 bases. Germline values: CDR1 MNHEY, CDR2 SVGEGT. The CDR3 DNA is TGTGCCAGCAGAGAGTTGGGGGCAGAAGCTTTCTTT. It is translated as CASRELGAEAFF.

CDR3 protein: CASSPTSTGGNFGNTIYF. In DNA form, the CDR3 reads TGTGCCAGCTCACCAACCTCGACAGGGGGCAACTTTGGAAACACCATATATTTT. The chain combines TRBV18 with TRBJ1-3, with 10 bases identical to TRBD1. The J segment lost 3 bases and the V segment lost 2 bases, leaving 10 bases of the junction unmatched. The CDR3 covers 18 residues. Germline V lookup: CDR1 KGHSH, CDR2 LQKENI.

This chain connects TRBV2 to TRBJ1-6; D not resolved. The CDR3 runs to 14 residues. CDR1 and CDR2 from the germline V gene are SNHLY and FYNNEI. The V end lost 6 bases, the J end lost 10 bases, and 16 bases lay between the germline ends. Here the CDR3 reads CASSDRRVYSPLHF. In nucleotides, the CDR3 is TGTGCCAGCAGCGATCGGAGGGTGTACTCACCCCTCCACTTT.